This record covers a single T cell receptor beta chain. Gene labels here are mouse ones. The sequenced fragment ends 4 residues before the CDR3 boundary, so the rest is inferred from the germline J gene. This specimen includes other DNA sequences encoding the same CDR3. Combined cutaneous lymph node cells underwent sorting by CD4, CD8alpha, NKG2D, NKG2ACE and additional markers. This sample is part of a study of CD8+ T cells in alopecia areata. Investigators isolated RNA and reverse transcribed it into cDNA to act as the sequencing template. Data came from immunoSEQ multiplex PCR; TCRdb stores just in-frame clones and leaves some out. The sample holds 290,000 or so clones, and no clone turns up only once. The CDR3 length is 14 residues. Trimming pared 0 bases from V and 4 bases from J, leaving 8 bases between. Germline loops: CDR1 NSHNY, CDR2 SYGAGN.

The chain uses TRBV13-1 and TRBJ2-1, with D possibly being TRBD2 (6 bases). Material for sequencing was CD4+ T cells sorted from a lymph node. The receptor was derived from a C3H/HeJ mouse with alopecia areata. The MHC haplotype of the strain is H2-k. CDR3 residues: CASSDALGYAEQFF. Partial CDR3 DNA: TGTGCCAGCAGTGATGCCCTGGGGTATGCT.